Shown below are 18 T cell receptor beta chains from a single sample sequenced in a study of T cell responses to AZD1222 COVID-19 vaccine. The repertoire was sequenced with immunoSEQ multiplex PCR; TCRdb's copy has only in-frame clones and lacks some. This sample carries about 120,000 clones, 86% of them seen once, and the ten largest clones take 17%. Sequences were derived from peripheral blood, sampled 28 days after the second AZD1222 dose. These TCRs come from an adult who received the AZD1222 COVID-19 vaccine.

The chain combines TRBV10-3 with TRBJ1-2; weak D call: TRBD1 (5 bases). CDR3 length equals 15 residues. The V gene's germline CDR1 is ENHRY and CDR2 SYGVKD. The CDR3 loop reads CASWRGSAANYGYTF. DNA of the CDR3: TGTGCTTCCTGGCGGGGCAGCGCCGCTAACTATGGCTACACCTTC.

This clone was seen a handful of times. The V and J genes are TRBV7-2 and TRBJ1-2; TRBD1 is a possible D gene (5 bases). Germline values: CDR1 SGHTA, CDR2 FQGNSA. V lost 5 bases, J lost 7 bases, and 11 bases lay in between. The CDR3 loop spans 12 amino acids. For the CDR3, the DNA is TGTGCCAGCAGCCCAAACGACAGTGGCTACACCTTC. This codes for CASSPNDSGYTF.

This CDR3 reads CAWSGPSTDTQYF. CDR3 sequence (DNA): TGTGCCTGGAGTGGCCCTAGCACAGATACGCAGTATTTT. This rearrangement joins TRBV30 to TRBJ2-3; D ambiguous. Trimming removed 1 base at V and 0 bases at J, with 5 bases between. The germline V gene has CDR1 GTSNPN and CDR2 SVGIG (reference sequence). This CDR3 region has 13 residues.

The chain combines TRBV7-3 with TRBJ1-1; D remains ambiguous. V lost 1 base and J 3 bases, leaving 6 bases between the germline ends. This CDR3 has 13 amino acids. Looked up from germline, CDR1 is SGHTA and CDR2 is FQGTGA. The CDR3 DNA follows: TGTGCCAGCAGCTTAAGCACGGACACTGAAGCTTTCTTT. Encoded protein: CASSLSTDTEAFF.

This sequence joins TRBV12-3 or TRBV12-4 and TRBJ2-1; D gene ambiguous. Trimming shortened V by 5 bases and J by 6 bases, and 8 bases separated the two germline ends. The CDR3 totals 12 residues. CDR3 sequence (DNA): TGTGCCAGCAGTGCAACTACCAATGAGCAGTTCTTC. Residues: CASSATTNEQFF.

This clone was observed a single time. The chain has TRBV11-2 and TRBJ2-1; TRBD2 might be the D (6 bases). The V gene lost 0 bases and the J gene lost 14 bases, with 11 bases spanning the gap. This CDR3 spans 12 amino acids. In germline, CDR1 is SGHAT, CDR2 FQNNGV. The CDR3 loop reads CASSLEAGRKFF. CDR3 coding DNA: TGTGCCAGCAGCTTAGAGGCGGGACGAAAGTTCTTC. Filled out from reference TRBV11-2 and TRBJ2-1, the complete variable domain reads EAGVAQSPRYKIIEKRQSVAFWCNPISGHATLYWYQQILGQGPKLLIQFQNNGVVDDSQLPKDRFSAERLKGVDSTLKIQPAKLEDSAVYLCASSLEAGRKFFGPGTRLTVL.

In its sample, this clone was seen a few times. The CDR3 is CASIQAGRKTDTQYF. The CDR3 region has the DNA TGTGCCAGCATCCAGGCGGGAAGAAAGACAGATACGCAGTATTTT. This chain connects TRBV28 to TRBJ2-3, with a tentative D call TRBD2 (6 bases). The CDR3 runs to 15 residues. Germline loops: CDR1 MDHEN, CDR2 SYDVKM. Trimming took 7 bases from V and 3 from J, leaving 17 bases between them.

This chain connects TRBV4-1 to TRBJ2-3; weak D call: TRBD2 (6 bases). The CDR3 consists of 15 residues. The V gene lost 5 bases and the J gene lost 1 base, with 13 bases spanning the gap. Germline V gives CDR1 MGHRA, CDR2 YSYEKL. CDR3 sequence (DNA): TGCGCCAGCAGCGCCCGGGACTCTCGCACAGATACGCAGTATTTT. It is translated as CASSARDSRTDTQYF.

The chain joins TRBV7-9 to TRBJ1-3; D remains unclear. Germline CDR1 reads SEHNR; CDR2 reads FQNEAQ (reference sequence). The CDR3 length is 15 residues. The germline V and J ends were trimmed by 4 bases and 0 bases, with 10 bases remaining between them. The CDR3 region is CASSSNPYSGNTIYF. CDR3 nucleotides: TGTGCCAGCAGCTCCAACCCCTACTCTGGAAACACCATATATTTT.

This clone was seen more than once but under ten times. This chain joins TRBV6-1 and TRBJ1-5, with 8 nucleotides matching TRBD1. Trimming at V came to 2 bases and at J to 0 bases, leaving 12 bases not matched to a gene. CDR3 length: 19 residues. Germline V gene lookup returns CDR1 MNHNS and CDR2 SASEGT. The CDR3 here is CASSEIRWQGAYSNQPQHF. The CDR3 nucleotides are TGTGCCAGCAGTGAAATCCGTTGGCAGGGGGCATATAGCAATCAGCCCCAGCATTTT.

J is TRBJ2-5 and V is TRBV5-8, with D maybe TRBD2 (5 bases). V lost 2 bases to trimming and J lost 2 bases, with 10 bases between them. Germline V gives CDR1 SGHTS, CDR2 YDEGEE. The CDR3 runs to 14 residues. The CDR3 DNA reads TGTGCCAGCAGCTTTTATCGGGGACAAGAGACCCAGTACTTC. It encodes CASSFYRGQETQYF. The full variable domain, rest sourced from reference TRBV5-8 and TRBJ2-5, is EAGVTQSPTHLIKTRGQQATLRCSPISGHTSVYWYQQALGLGLQFLLWYDEGEERNRGNFPPRFSGRQFPNYSSELNVNALELEDSALYLCASSFYRGQETQYFGPGTRLLVL.

The chain couples TRBV6-5 to TRBJ1-2, with a weak D call TRBD1 (6 bases). The V end was cut by 8 bases, the J end by 6 bases, with 16 bases between. CDR1 MNHEY and CDR2 SVGAGI come from the germline V gene. CDR3 size: 13 residues. The CDR3 DNA is TGTGCCAGCGGAATACAGGGTGCGAATGGCTACACCTTC. Its translation is CASGIQGANGYTF.

This chain links TRBV27 with TRBJ2-1, with TRBD1 identical over 8 bases. J gave up 1 base and V 5 bases, and 13 bases lay outside the gene matches. Germline CDR1 is MNHEY and CDR2 is SMNVEV (reference sequence). CDR3 size: 18 residues. The CDR3 sequence: CASSKGRQGASSYNEQFF. The CDR3 DNA reads as TGTGCCAGCAGTAAGGGCCGTCAGGGGGCATCATCCTACAATGAGCAGTTCTTC.

V usage is TRBV19 and J usage is TRBJ2-5, with 9 nucleotides matching TRBD1. The germline V gene encodes CDR1 LNHDA and CDR2 SQIVND (reference sequence). The CDR3 sequence is 14 residues long. The ends lost 3 bases at V and 3 bases at J; junction bases unmatched: 2. The CDR3 region is CASSIGDREETQYF. The CDR3 nucleotides read TGTGCCAGTAGTATCGGGGACAGGGAAGAGACCCAGTACTTC. Based on the CDR3 plus reference TRBV19 and TRBJ2-5, the full variable domain is DGGITQSPKYLFRKEGQNVTLSCEQNLNHDAMYWYRQDPGQGLRLIYYSQIVNDFQKGDIAEGYSVSREKKESFPLTVTSAQKNPTAFYLCASSIGDREETQYFGPGTRLLVL.

This clone was detected a few times. V usage is TRBV2 and J usage is TRBJ2-3, with D uncertain. The CDR3 spans 10 residues. V was shortened by 7 bases and J by 4 bases, with 3 bases between the two germline ends. The germline CDR1 and CDR2 sequences are SNHLY and FYNNEI. For the CDR3, the DNA is TGTGCCAGCAAATCAGATACGCAGTATTTT. Translated: CASKSDTQYF.

V is TRBV2 and J is TRBJ1-4; D remains ambiguous. The germline gives CDR1 SNHLY, CDR2 FYNNEI. The CDR3 consists of 12 residues. V lost 2 bases to trimming and J lost 16 bases, with 14 bases between them. CDR3 protein: CASSETPIPAFF. The CDR3 DNA reads as TGTGCCAGCAGTGAAACGCCAATTCCCGCGTTTTTT.

The chain is built from TRBV27 and TRBJ1-5, with D hard to call. The CDR3 extends over 14 amino acids. Trimming removed 3 bases from V and 5 bases from J, with 11 bases in between. CDR1 MNHEY and CDR2 SMNVEV come from the germline V gene (reference sequence). The CDR3 reads CASSFRQTHQPQHF. For the CDR3, the DNA is TGTGCCAGCAGTTTCCGGCAGACCCATCAGCCCCAGCATTTT.

The chain carries TRBV9 and TRBJ1-6; 9 positions agree with TRBD1. Germline-derived CDR1 and CDR2 are SGDLS and YYNGEE. The CDR3 extends over 15 amino acids. V dropped 4 bases and J dropped 10; count of bases not matched to a gene: 9. The CDR3 DNA reads as TGTGCCAGCAGCAGAGGGAGGACAGGGGAATCACCCCTCCACTTT. Amino acids: CASSRGRTGESPLHF.